The 30 T cell receptor beta chains reported below all come from one sample, sequenced in a study of T cell responses to AZD1222 COVID-19 vaccine. The assay was immunoSEQ multiplex PCR, and TCRdb's table has in-frame clones only and misses some. The table includes roughly 98,000 clones, roughly 83% detected once. Sequences were derived from peripheral blood, sampled 28 days after the second AZD1222 dose. Every receptor here comes from an adult who received the AZD1222 COVID-19 vaccine.

The chain has TRBV7-8 and TRBJ1-6; TRBD1 is a possible D gene (5 bases). CDR3 size: 16 residues. The germline gives CDR1 SGHVS, CDR2 FQNEAQ. V shed 1 base and J shed 2 bases, with 9 bases lying between them. The CDR3 DNA follows: TGTGCCAGCAGCTTAGTCAGGGTAGCCTATAATTCACCCCTCCACTTT. Translated: CASSLVRVAYNSPLHF.

This sequence joins TRBV2 and TRBJ2-2; the D is unclear. The V gene's germline CDR1 is SNHLY and CDR2 FYNNEI. V lost 8 bases, J lost 0 bases, and 13 bases lay in between. This CDR3 region has 15 residues. CDR3 in DNA: TGTGCCAGCGGGCAAGAGCAATCGAACACCGGGGAGCTGTTTTTT. Protein: CASGQEQSNTGELFF.

V gene TRBV7-9 combines with J gene TRBJ1-1; D is uncertain. CDR3 length: 12 residues. With 4 bases removed from V and 1 base from J, the gap between germline ends came to 4 bases. The germline V gene has CDR1 SEHNR and CDR2 FQNEAQ (reference sequence). The CDR3 DNA reads TGTGCCAGCAGCTGGGGGAACACTGAAGCTTTCTTT. Protein: CASSWGNTEAFF. Supplemented by reference TRBV7-9 and TRBJ1-1, the full variable domain reads DTGVSQNPRHKITKRGQNVTFRCDPISEHNRLYWYRQTLGQGPEFLTYFQNEAQLEKSRLLSDRFSAERPKGSFSTLEIQRTEQGDSAMYLCASSWGNTEAFFGQGTRLTVV.

The chain recombines TRBV3-1 (or the pseudogene TRBV3-2) with TRBJ1-6; D might be TRBD1 (6 bases). The CDR3 sequence is 16 residues long. Trimming pared 0 bases from V and 11 bases from J, leaving 17 bases between. Germline lookup yields CDR1 LGHDT and CDR2 YNNKEL (reference sequence). This chain's CDR3 is CASSQERTVGRTPLHF. In nucleotides, the CDR3 is TGTGCCAGCAGCCAAGAACGGACAGTAGGGAGGACACCCCTCCACTTT.

This sequence joins TRBV18 and TRBJ1-4; the D is unclear. CDR3 length equals 13 residues. Trimming stripped 2 bases from V and 7 bases from J, with 8 bases between. CDR1 is KGHSH, CDR2 LQKENI, per germline. This chain's CDR3 is CASSPGVGEKLFF. The CDR3, as DNA: TGTGCCAGCTCACCAGGGGTTGGTGAAAAACTGTTTTTT.

The count of this clone is one. The chain uses TRBV18 and TRBJ1-3, with 8 bases lining up with TRBD1. The J segment lost 4 bases and the V segment lost 3 bases, leaving 17 bases of the junction unmatched. The CDR3 is 19 amino acids. Germline V CDR1 and CDR2: KGHSH, LQKENI. CDR3: CASSPKGTGVTIRGNTIYF. The CDR3 nucleotides are TGTGCCAGCTCACCCAAGGGGACAGGCGTCACAATAAGGGGAAACACCATATATTTT.

The V call is TRBV5-1, the J call TRBJ2-2; D is unresolved. Germline V gene sequence: CDR1 SGHRS, CDR2 YFSETQ. The length of the CDR3 is 15 residues. V lost 0 bases, J lost 2 bases, and 8 bases lay in between. DNA of the CDR3: TGCGCCAGCAGCTTGGCCCAATTAAACACCGGGGAGCTGTTTTTT. It codes for CASSLAQLNTGELFF. The full variable domain, completed using reference TRBV5-1 and TRBJ2-2, is KAGVTQTPRYLIKTRGQQVTLSCSPISGHRSVSWYQQTPGQGLQFLFEYFSETQRNKGNFPGRFSGRQFSNSRSEMNVSTLELGDSALYLCASSLAQLNTGELFFGEGSRLTVL.

This clone has a single count. The chain couples TRBV19 to TRBJ2-1; 8 positions match TRBD2. This CDR3 is 15 amino acids long. Trimming took 5 bases from V and 4 from J; bases not matched to a gene: 7. Germline values: CDR1 LNHDA, CDR2 SQIVND (reference sequence). The CDR3 reads CASSLSGGEYNEQFF. For the CDR3, the DNA is TGTGCCAGTAGTCTCAGCGGGGGAGAATACAATGAGCAGTTCTTC.

This chain uses TRBV5-4 with TRBJ1-3; a weak D match, TRBD1 (5 bases). The CDR3 is made up of 17 amino acids. The germline V gene encodes CDR1 SGHNT and CDR2 YYREEE (reference sequence). V dropped 2 bases and J dropped 2 bases, with 17 bases sitting between them. The CDR3 protein is CASSLGTPGRTGNTIYF. The CDR3, as DNA: TGTGCCAGCAGCTTAGGCACCCCGGGACGAACTGGAAACACCATATATTTT. Based on the CDR3 plus reference TRBV5-4 and TRBJ1-3, the full variable domain is ETGVTQSPTHLIKTRGQQVTLRCSSQSGHNTVSWYQQALGQGPQFIFQYYREEENGRGNFPPRFSGLQFPNYSSELNVNALELDDSALYLCASSLGTPGRTGNTIYFGEGSWLTVV.

The chain carries TRBV19 and TRBJ1-2, with 10 nucleotides matching TRBD1. V gave up 6 bases and J gave up 1 base; unmatched junction bases: 5. CDR3 size: 15 residues. Germline V gives CDR1 LNHDA, CDR2 SQIVND (reference sequence). The CDR3 is CASRSGTGVNYGYTF. CDR3 in DNA: TGTGCCAGTAGGAGCGGGACAGGGGTTAACTATGGCTACACCTTC.

The chain recombines TRBV7-9 with TRBJ2-2; D unclear. V was shortened by 1 base and J by 0 bases, with 9 bases between the two germline ends. Germline CDR1 and CDR2: SEHNR and FQNEAQ (reference sequence). This CDR3 has 16 residues. The CDR3 DNA follows: TGTGCCAGCAGCTTAGTTTCTGTTACGAACACCGGGGAGCTGTTTTTT. Translating it yields CASSLVSVTNTGELFF.

V usage is TRBV6-5 and J usage is TRBJ2-3, with D perhaps matching TRBD1 or TRBD2 (5 bases each). V lost 6 bases and J 0 bases, leaving 10 bases between the germline ends. Germline V gene lookup returns CDR1 MNHEY and CDR2 SVGAGI. The CDR3 length is 14 residues. This CDR3 is CASSLRDSTDTQYF. The CDR3 region has the DNA TGTGCCAGCAGCCTGAGGGACAGCACAGATACGCAGTATTTT.

This clone appeared a single time. The rearrangement uses TRBV12-1 and TRBJ1-3; the D call TRBD1 from the table was never checked on the DNA. TRBV12-1 is flagged as a pseudogene. The CDR3 loop spans 19 amino acids. The CDR3 sequence: CASSFADRDGERSGNTIYF. CDR3 DNA: TGTGCCAGCAGCTTTGCCGACAGGGACGGCGAAAGAAGTGGAAACACCATATATTTT.

The chain has TRBV12-5 and TRBJ1-5; D perhaps matches TRBD1 (5 bases). Germline loops: CDR1 LGHNT, CDR2 FRNRAP. The V end was cut by 5 bases, the J end by 10 bases, with 12 bases between. The CDR3 runs to 12 residues. Written as DNA, the CDR3 is TGTGCTAGTGGTATGGGGCAGGGCCCCCAGCATTTT. Encoded protein: CASGMGQGPQHF.

This chain links TRBV7-9 with TRBJ2-7; D gene unclear. The germline V gene has CDR1 SEHNR and CDR2 FQNEAQ (reference sequence). The CDR3 runs 13 residues. V lost 4 bases, J lost 2 bases, and 9 bases lay in between. The CDR3 spells CASSSDRPYEQYF. In DNA form, the CDR3 reads TGTGCCAGCAGCTCGGACCGCCCCTACGAGCAGTACTTC.

This chain links TRBV5-4 with TRBJ1-3, with D unresolved. The CDR3 runs 13 residues. Trimming cost V 4 bases and J 4 bases, with 9 bases left between them. The V gene's germline CDR1 is SGHNT and CDR2 YYREEE (reference sequence). CDR3 DNA: TGTGCCAGCAGCCCAACCCCGGGAAACACCATATATTTT. Translating gives CASSPTPGNTIYF.

V is TRBV5-1 and J is TRBJ1-4; the match to TRBD1 covers 9 bases. The CDR3 loop spans 15 amino acids. CDR1 SGHRS and CDR2 YFSETQ come from the germline V gene. The junction had 4 bases not matched to a gene; V was cut back by 0 bases and J by 7 bases. The CDR3 DNA reads as TGCGCCAGCAGCTTGGTCCCGGGACAGGGTGAAAAACTGTTTTTT. Its translation: CASSLVPGQGEKLFF.

The chain is built from TRBV19 and TRBJ2-7; TRBD1 or TRBD2 may be the D gene (5 bases each). Germline V gene data show CDR1 as LNHDA and CDR2 as SQIVND (reference sequence). The CDR3 has 14 residues. Trimming removed 8 bases at V and 0 bases at J, with 14 bases between. The CDR3 DNA sequence: TGTGCCAGTCGAACCAGAGGGGACTCCTACGAGCAGTACTTC. It codes for CASRTRGDSYEQYF.

The chain combines TRBV18 with TRBJ2-3; no clear D. CDR1 is KGHSH and CDR2 is LQKENI in the germline V gene. The CDR3 is 12 residues long. Trimming shortened V by 3 bases and J by 5 bases, and 6 bases separated the two germline ends. CDR3 nucleotides: TGTGCCAGCTCACCCGACGGAGATACGCAGTATTTT. This codes for CASSPDGDTQYF.

The V and J genes are TRBV11-2 and TRBJ2-2; D is unresolved. V was cut by 1 base and J by 1 base, with 4 bases left in between. From germline, CDR1 is SGHAT and CDR2 FQNNGV. The CDR3 contains 14 residues. The CDR3 loop is CASSLGVNTGELFF. CDR3 bases: TGTGCCAGCAGCTTAGGGGTGAACACCGGGGAGCTGTTTTTT.

The V and J genes are TRBV6-5 and TRBJ1-6; D unresolved. Germline lookup yields CDR1 MNHEY and CDR2 SVGAGI. The CDR3 spans 16 residues. The V end lost 2 bases, the J end lost 0 bases, and 8 bases lay between the germline ends. CDR3: CASSYRESSYNSPLHF. CDR3 bases: TGTGCCAGCAGTTACAGGGAAAGCTCCTATAATTCACCCCTCCACTTT.

Comment on this clone: The identical CDR3 is also encoded by other nucleotide sequences in the sample. V usage is TRBV12-3 or TRBV12-4 and J usage is TRBJ1-1; D unresolved. V was trimmed by 2 bases and J by 1 base, leaving 5 bases between them. This CDR3 has 13 residues. The CDR3, as DNA: TGTGCCAGCAGTTTAAGGGAGAACACTGAAGCTTTCTTT. Amino acid sequence: CASSLRENTEAFF.

The gene calls are TRBV5-1 and TRBJ2-2; D perhaps matches TRBD1 (6 bases). The CDR3 length is 15 residues. Germline loops: CDR1 SGHRS, CDR2 YFSETQ. The germline V and J ends were trimmed by 0 bases and 5 bases, with 11 bases remaining between them. The CDR3 region is CASSLAGDGTGELFF. CDR3 bases: TGCGCCAGCAGCTTGGCAGGGGACGGGACCGGGGAGCTGTTTTTT.

Here the CDR3 reads CASSPGTGGVRGYTF. In nucleotides, the CDR3 is TGTGCCAGCAGCCCCGGAACAGGGGGGGTTCGGGGCTACACCTTC. The chain has TRBV5-4 and TRBJ1-2, with 8 bases that match TRBD1. The CDR3 is 15 residues long. Germline loops: CDR1 SGHNT, CDR2 YYREEE (reference sequence). V was pared by 4 bases and J by 8 bases, with 13 bases of the junction left unmatched.

The chain has TRBV10-3 and TRBJ1-1; perhaps TRBD1 as D (5 bases). The V and J ends lost 3 bases and 8 bases respectively, with 10 bases between them. CDR1 ENHRY and CDR2 SYGVKD come from the germline V gene. The length of the CDR3 is 12 residues. The CDR3 reads CAISEWDGEAFF. The CDR3 nucleotides read TGTGCCATCAGTGAATGGGACGGCGAAGCTTTCTTT.

This chain connects TRBV10-3 to TRBJ2-7, with 9 bases fitting TRBD1. CDR1 is ENHRY, CDR2 SYGVKD, per germline. The length of the CDR3 is 13 residues. With 5 bases clipped from V and 5 bases from J, the junction kept 4 bases outside the gene matches. Written as DNA, the CDR3 is TGTGCCATCAGTAGGACAGGGGTTGACGAGCAGTACTTC. It yields the protein CAISRTGVDEQYF.

This chain uses TRBV12-3 or TRBV12-4 with TRBJ1-1; D possibly corresponds to TRBD1 (5 bases). This CDR3 spans 13 amino acids. The ends were cut back, 7 bases at V and 5 bases at J, with 14 bases in the middle. The CDR3 here is CASTPWGGTEAFF. The CDR3 DNA reads as TGTGCCAGCACCCCTTGGGGGGGGACTGAAGCTTTCTTT.

The J gene is TRBJ2-3, the V gene TRBV7-2, with 13 positions matching TRBD2. V shed 5 bases and J 2 bases; nucleotides not matched to a gene: 4. Germline V gives CDR1 SGHTA, CDR2 FQGNSA. The CDR3 consists of 16 residues. Here the CDR3 DNA reads TGTGCCAGCAGCAAGACTAGCGGGGGGTTCACAGATACGCAGTATTTT. Amino acid sequence: CASSKTSGGFTDTQYF.

The chain has TRBV19 and TRBJ1-2, with D tentatively TRBD1 (5 bases). Looked up from germline, CDR1 is LNHDA and CDR2 is SQIVND (reference sequence). Trimming pared 5 bases from V and 9 bases from J, leaving 19 bases between. This CDR3 spans 14 amino acids. The DNA for the CDR3 is TGTGCCAGTAGTCAAGGGGTTCGGGCGAGTCGCTACACCTTC. Encoded protein: CASSQGVRASRYTF.

The sample holds one count of this clone. This rearrangement joins TRBV6-5 to TRBJ1-1; TRBD1 might be the D (5 bases). CDR1 is MNHEY, CDR2 SVGAGI, per germline. Trimming left V 6 bases short and J 4 bases short, with 12 bases between. This CDR3 region has 13 residues. The DNA for the CDR3 is TGTGCCAGCAGGGGGGTGTGGGTCACTGAAGCTTTCTTT. This encodes CASRGVWVTEAFF.